This is a list of T cell receptor beta chains from one sample in a study of cytomegalovirus exposure and HLA in healthy donors. The data were produced by immunoSEQ multiplex PCR, yet TCRdb's version contains in-frame clones alone and is incomplete. Here the sample spans around 130,000 clones, about 75% being singletons. The sample comprised PBMCs. All receptors derive from a woman aged 25 to 39 in good health and CMV-seronegative. CDR3s include the opening cysteine and the closing phenylalanine or tryptophan. Each record gives: V gene, J gene, D gene, clone size, CDR3 DNA, CDR3 protein. The D gene is left open where the match is weak. Size is stated for part of the rows, as once, few or many counts, or as a class when the clone is expanded.

TRBV19	TRBJ1-5	TRBD1	once	TGTGCCAGTAGTCTTCTAGGGACAGGGGTCAATCAGCCCCAGCATTTT	CASSLLGTGVNQPQHF
TRBV29-1	TRBJ2-7	TRBD1	-	TGCAGCGTTGAAGGACAGGGGGGGTACGAGCAGTACTTC	CSVEGQGGYEQYF
TRBV10-1	TRBJ2-7	TRBD1	few	TGCGCCAGCAGTGAGGGGCAGGGGGCCTACGAGCAGTACTTC	CASSEGQGAYEQYF
TRBV6-1	TRBJ1-5	-	-	TGTGCCAGCACCCCCGTAGGGCAGGGGAGCCAGCCCCAGCATTTT	CASTPVGQGSQPQHF
TRBV28	TRBJ1-1	TRBD1	few	TGTGCCAGCAGGCCCCAGGGGGCGTGGACTGAAGCTTTCTTT	CASRPQGAWTEAFF
TRBV7-9	TRBJ2-7	TRBD1	-	TGTGCCAGCAGCTTAGAGGGGGCGGGCTACGAGCAGTACTTC	CASSLEGAGYEQYF
TRBV29-1	TRBJ2-3	-	-	TGCAGCGGGCGGGTGGGGAGCACAGATACGCAGTATTTT	CSGRVGSTDTQYF
TRBV10-3	TRBJ2-1	TRBD2	-	TGTGCCATCAGTGAGCGGGGGGTTAGCAATGAGCAGTTCTTC	CAISERGVSNEQFF
TRBV28	TRBJ2-3	-	few	TGTGCCAGCGGGATCCCCCGGGGGGATACGCAGTATTTT	CASGIPRGDTQYF
TRBV2	TRBJ2-5	TRBD1	-	TGTGCCAGCAGTGATTTGCAGGGACAGCGTCAAGAGACCCAGTACTTC	CASSDLQGQRQETQYF
TRBV29-1	TRBJ2-1	TRBD2	-	TGCAGCGTTCCTCGAACTAGCGGGAACTACAATGAGCAGTTCTTC	CSVPRTSGNYNEQFF
TRBV14	TRBJ2-5	-	-	TGTGCCAGCAGCCCAAGGACGGAGGGGGAGACCCAGTACTTC	CASSPRTEGETQYF
TRBV2	TRBJ2-1	-	-	TGTGCCAGCAGGACCGGGGCGGGGCCCTACAATGAGCAGTTCTTC	CASRTGAGPYNEQFF
TRBV7-7	TRBJ2-1	TRBD1	-	TGTGCTAGCAGCTCTCAGGGGGACGGTGAGCAGTTCTTC	CASSSQGDGEQFF
TRBV28	TRBJ1-3	-	-	TGTGCCAGCAGGTTGGCAGGCTTTACTGGAAACACCATATATTTT	CASRLAGFTGNTIYF
TRBV2	TRBJ2-7	TRBD2	-	TGTGCCAGCAGCGAAACTAGCGGGACGTCCTACGAGCAGTACTTC	CASSETSGTSYEQYF
TRBV7-2	TRBJ2-5	-	-	TGTGCCAGCAGCCCCTGGGCAGGGCAAGAGACCCAGTACTTC	CASSPWAGQETQYF
TRBV6-1	TRBJ2-3	TRBD2	-	TGTGCCAGCAGTGCTAGCGGGGGGGCCGAAGTTACGCAGTATTTT	CASSASGGAEVTQYF
TRBV5-6	TRBJ2-1	-	-	TGTGCCAGCACCAACGCCAGGCAGCCTTACAATGAGCAGTTCTTC	CASTNARQPYNEQFF
TRBV6-6	TRBJ2-7	TRBD1	few	TGTGCCAGCAGTTACAGGGCAACAGGGGGAGTTGGCGAGCAGTACTTC	CASSYRATGGVGEQYF
TRBV29-1	TRBJ2-2	TRBD2	few	TGCAGCGGCCTCCGGGGGGGTAACACCGGGGAGCTGTTTTTT	CSGLRGGNTGELFF
TRBV2	TRBJ2-7	-	few	TGTGCCAGCAGCCGCGGAGGTGGACAGTACTACGAGCAGTACTTC	CASSRGGGQYYEQYF
TRBV7-2	TRBJ1-6	-	-	TGTGCCAGCACCCAAACCCCCAGGGCTTCACCCCTCCACTTT	CASTQTPRASPLHF
TRBV5-1	TRBJ2-6	TRBD1	-	TGCGCCAGCAGTTGGGGACAGAGCTCTGGGGCCAACGTCCTGACTTTC	CASSWGQSSGANVLTF
TRBV4-2	TRBJ1-3	-	-	TGTGCCAGCAGCCTAGGGAGGGATTCAACTGGAAACACCATATATTTT	CASSLGRDSTGNTIYF
TRBV10-3	TRBJ1-1	TRBD1	-	TGTGCCATCACCCCGGGACAGGGGGCTGAAGCTTTCTTT	CAITPGQGAEAFF
TRBV7-2	TRBJ2-3	-	-	TGTGCCAGCAGCTTAGTTCGGGATACGCAGTATTTT	CASSLVRDTQYF
TRBV11-3	TRBJ2-3	-	few	TGTGCCAGCAGCTTAATGGCCACAGATACGCAGTATTTT	CASSLMATDTQYF